This is a list of T cell receptor beta chains from one sample in a study of regulatory T cells in long-lasting Graves disease. MiXCR, applied by TCRdb to the multiplex PCR reads, yields one record per CDR3 protein. Among about 460,000 distinct CDR3 sequences listed, around 13% were seen once. These data were also reused for a study on T cells in Graves' hyperthyroidism and ophthalmopathy.

Here the sequenced sample was peripheral blood mononuclear cells (PBMCs), taken at new diagnosis, from a patient treated with antithyroid drugs. The receptors originated from a woman aged 45-59 years with Graves disease. Both conserved end residues are trimmed from each CDR3.

V	J	CDR3
TRBV11-2	TRBJ2-7	ASSSPRWGGKYEQY
TRBV5-1	TRBJ2-3	ASSSHPGQSDTQY
TRBV4-2	TRBJ1-3	ASSQAAIGDTIY
TRBV12-3/TRBV12-4	TRBJ1-2	ASSLFQEGYT
TRBV25-1	TRBJ2-1	ASSEYGVLSGRGNEQF
TRBV28	TRBJ2-1	ASSRQGYEQF
TRBV20-1	TRBJ2-3	SARGTDTQY
TRBV19	TRBJ2-7	ASRAGTNTYEQY
TRBV10-1	TRBJ2-5	ASSEAGTQETQY
TRBV6-2/TRBV6-3	TRBJ2-7	ASSSGLAGLISYEQY
TRBV19	TRBJ1-5	ASSLAAVSNQPQH
TRBV28	TRBJ1-2	ASRTTEVDRGDYGYT
TRBV7-2	TRBJ2-7	ASSLSRVFEQY
TRBV20-1	TRBJ2-2	SARDPTPSGSTGELF
TRBV11-1	TRBJ2-7	ASSLVTWSSYEQY
TRBV11-2	TRBJ2-5	ASSLAGKNRGRETQY
TRBV10-3	TRBJ2-3	AISPGRDTDTQY
TRBV6-5	TRBJ1-3	ASSYGQELGNTIY
TRBV11-1	TRBJ1-4	ASSNPTGPNEKLF
TRBV5-1	TRBJ2-1	ASSALAGVPDEQF
TRBV27	TRBJ2-7	ASSPPGLAGGSYEQY
TRBV6-1	TRBJ2-3	ASRLAGPTDTQY
TRBV7-9	TRBJ2-7	ASIDGYEQY
TRBV9	TRBJ2-7	ASSLGLAANEQY
TRBV2	TRBJ2-2	ASIDRGARELF
TRBV19	TRBJ1-2	ASSFGTGLNYGYT
TRBV27	TRBJ2-7	ASSFTATYEQY
TRBV7-3	TRBJ1-5	ASSHWTGQLNQPQH
TRBV7-9	TRBJ2-7	ASILSRPDGQYEQY
TRBV27	TRBJ1-2	ASSVSGGNYGYT
TRBV10-3	TRBJ2-7	AISDQRLSYEQY
TRBV3-1	TRBJ2-7	ASSQVSFSYEQY
TRBV7-2	TRBJ2-5	ASSYTVGSQY
TRBV27	TRBJ2-2	ASSFGLAGAYRELF
TRBV28	TRBJ2-7	ASTSGQTYEQY
TRBV10-3	TRBJ2-7	AISESRDREPY
TRBV30	TRBJ2-7	AWSKTELYEQY
TRBV15	TRBJ2-3	ATQAIPGPGTQY
TRBV7-2	TRBJ2-7	ASSFPGGVGSEQY
TRBV12-3/TRBV12-4	TRBJ2-5	ASRPYGYQETQY
TRBV28	TRBJ1-5	ATLPAGSLNQPQH
TRBV7-8	TRBJ1-6	ASSLGGTANSPLH
TRBV19	TRBJ1-2	ASSTQENYGYT